The clone carrying this T cell receptor beta chain has a count of ten or more. Its antigen is not identified. The V gene lost 6 bases and the J gene lost 4 bases, with 18 bases spanning the gap. CDR3 length: 16 residues. The germline gives CDR1 LGHDT, CDR2 YNNKEL (reference sequence). TCR beta CDR3 regions were amplified from RNA transcripts. HTBI primers drove first-round RT-PCR of the TCR CDR3. TCRdb passed the multiplex PCR reads through MiXCR, listing each CDR3 protein once. The data show nearly 250,000 distinct CDR3 sequences, roughly 17% seen once. This sample is part of a study of T cells in Graves' hyperthyroidism and ophthalmopathy. Study results and caveats: Expanded thyroid clonotypes (above 0.001) were mostly also found in blood.

The sequenced sample consisted of blood. J is TRBJ2-2 and V is TRBV3-1, with D perhaps matching TRBD1 or TRBD2 (6 bases each). The TCR originated in a woman between 18 and 30 years old with Graves' ophthalmopathy. CDR3 sequence (DNA): TGTGCCAGCAGTCAACAAGGGGGGTCTGGCACCGGGGAGCTGTTTTTT. Translated, it gives CASSQQGGSGTGELFF.